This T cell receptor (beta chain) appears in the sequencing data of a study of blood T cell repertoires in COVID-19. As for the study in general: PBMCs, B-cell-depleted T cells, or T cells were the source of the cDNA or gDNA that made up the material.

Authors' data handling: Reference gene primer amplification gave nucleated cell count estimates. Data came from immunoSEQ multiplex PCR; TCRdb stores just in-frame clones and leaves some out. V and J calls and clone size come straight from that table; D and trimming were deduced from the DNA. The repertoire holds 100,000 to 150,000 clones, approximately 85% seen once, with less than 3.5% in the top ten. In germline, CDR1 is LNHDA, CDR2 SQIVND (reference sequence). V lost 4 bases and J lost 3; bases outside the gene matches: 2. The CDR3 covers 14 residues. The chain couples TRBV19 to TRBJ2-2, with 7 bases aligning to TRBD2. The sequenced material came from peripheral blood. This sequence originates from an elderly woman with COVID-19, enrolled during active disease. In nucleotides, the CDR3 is TGTGCCAGTAGTACAGGGAGGGACACCGGGGAGCTGTTTTTT. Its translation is CASSTGRDTGELFF.